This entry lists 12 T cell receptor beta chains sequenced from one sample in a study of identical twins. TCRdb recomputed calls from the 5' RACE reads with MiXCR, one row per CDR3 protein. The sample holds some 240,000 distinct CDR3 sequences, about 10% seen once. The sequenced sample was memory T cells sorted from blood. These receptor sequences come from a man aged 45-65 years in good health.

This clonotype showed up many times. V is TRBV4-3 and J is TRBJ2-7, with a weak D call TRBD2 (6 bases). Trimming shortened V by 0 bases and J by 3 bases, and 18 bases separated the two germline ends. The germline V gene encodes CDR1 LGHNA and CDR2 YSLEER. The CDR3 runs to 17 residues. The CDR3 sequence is CASSQEEGRERFYEQYF. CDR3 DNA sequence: TGCGCCAGCAGCCAAGAGGAGGGAAGGGAAAGGTTCTACGAGCAGTACTTC.

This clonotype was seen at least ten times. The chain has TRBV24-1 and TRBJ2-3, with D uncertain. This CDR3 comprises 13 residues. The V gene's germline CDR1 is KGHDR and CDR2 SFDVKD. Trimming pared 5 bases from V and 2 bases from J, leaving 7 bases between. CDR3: CATSGHPTDTQYF. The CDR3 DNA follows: TGTGCCACCAGTGGGCACCCCACAGATACGCAGTATTTT.

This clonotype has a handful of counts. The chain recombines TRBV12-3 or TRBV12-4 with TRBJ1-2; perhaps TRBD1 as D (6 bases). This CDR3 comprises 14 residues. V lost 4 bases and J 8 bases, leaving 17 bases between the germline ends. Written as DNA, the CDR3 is TGTGCCAGCAGTTCGACCACAGGGTTCAGGGGCTACACCTTC. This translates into CASSSTTGFRGYTF.

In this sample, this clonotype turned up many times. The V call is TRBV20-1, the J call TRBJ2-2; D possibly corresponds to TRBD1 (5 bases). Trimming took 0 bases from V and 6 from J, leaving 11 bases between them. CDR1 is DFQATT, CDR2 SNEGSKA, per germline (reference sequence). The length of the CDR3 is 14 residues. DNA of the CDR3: TGCAGTGCTAGAGAGGCAGGGAAGGCCGGGGAGCTGTTTTTT. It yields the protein CSAREAGKAGELFF.

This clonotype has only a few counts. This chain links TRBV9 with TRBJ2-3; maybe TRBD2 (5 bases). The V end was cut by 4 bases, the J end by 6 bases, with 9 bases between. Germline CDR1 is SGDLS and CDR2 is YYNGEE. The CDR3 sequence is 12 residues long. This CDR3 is CASSSPGDTQYF. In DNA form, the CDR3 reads TGTGCCAGCAGCTCCCCGGGGGATACGCAGTATTTT.

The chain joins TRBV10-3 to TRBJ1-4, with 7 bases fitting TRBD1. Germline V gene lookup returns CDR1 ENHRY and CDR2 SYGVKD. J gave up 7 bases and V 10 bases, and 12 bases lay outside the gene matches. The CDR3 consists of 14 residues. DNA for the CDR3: TGTGCCACCCAAAGGGGGGACAGTGGTGAAAAACTGTTTTTT. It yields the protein CATQRGDSGEKLFF.

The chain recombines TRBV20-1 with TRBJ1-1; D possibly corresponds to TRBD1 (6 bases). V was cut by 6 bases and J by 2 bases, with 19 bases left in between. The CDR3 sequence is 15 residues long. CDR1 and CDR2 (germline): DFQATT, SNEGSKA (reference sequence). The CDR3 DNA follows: TGCAGTGCCATAAGCCCGACAGGAAGAAACACTGAAGCTTTCTTT. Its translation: CSAISPTGRNTEAFF.

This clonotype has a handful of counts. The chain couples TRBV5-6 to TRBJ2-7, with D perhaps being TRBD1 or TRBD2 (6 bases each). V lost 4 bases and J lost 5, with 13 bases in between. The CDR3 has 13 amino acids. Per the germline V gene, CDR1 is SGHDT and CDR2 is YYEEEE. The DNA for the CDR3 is TGTGCCAGCAGCCCGGTGGGGGGCGACGAGCAGTACTTC. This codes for CASSPVGGDEQYF.

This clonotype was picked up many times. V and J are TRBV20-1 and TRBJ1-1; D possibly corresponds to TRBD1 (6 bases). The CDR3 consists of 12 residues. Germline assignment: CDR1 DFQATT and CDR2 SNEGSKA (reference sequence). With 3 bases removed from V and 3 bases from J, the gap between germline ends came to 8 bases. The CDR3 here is CSASRGHTEAFF. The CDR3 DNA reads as TGCAGTGCTAGCAGGGGACACACTGAAGCTTTCTTT.

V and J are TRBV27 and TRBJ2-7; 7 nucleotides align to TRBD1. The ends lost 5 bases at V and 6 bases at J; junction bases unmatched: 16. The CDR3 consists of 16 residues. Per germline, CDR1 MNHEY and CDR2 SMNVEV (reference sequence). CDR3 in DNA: TGTGCCAGCAGTCCCACATGGACAGGTGCGAGGCGCGAGCAGTACTTC. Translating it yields CASSPTWTGARREQYF.

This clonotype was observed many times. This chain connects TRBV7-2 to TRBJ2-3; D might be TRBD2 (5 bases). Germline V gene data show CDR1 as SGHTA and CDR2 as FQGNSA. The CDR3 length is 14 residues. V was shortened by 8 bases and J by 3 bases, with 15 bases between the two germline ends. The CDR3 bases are TGTGCCAGCGCCCGGGATCTCGGGACAGATACGCAGTATTTT. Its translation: CASARDLGTDTQYF.

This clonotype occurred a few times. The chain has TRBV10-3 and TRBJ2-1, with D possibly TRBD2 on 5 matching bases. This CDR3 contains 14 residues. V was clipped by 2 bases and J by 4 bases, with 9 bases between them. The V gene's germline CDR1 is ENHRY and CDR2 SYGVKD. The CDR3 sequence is CAISERTGYNEQFF. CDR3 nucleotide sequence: TGTGCCATCAGTGAGAGGACGGGGTACAATGAGCAGTTCTTC.